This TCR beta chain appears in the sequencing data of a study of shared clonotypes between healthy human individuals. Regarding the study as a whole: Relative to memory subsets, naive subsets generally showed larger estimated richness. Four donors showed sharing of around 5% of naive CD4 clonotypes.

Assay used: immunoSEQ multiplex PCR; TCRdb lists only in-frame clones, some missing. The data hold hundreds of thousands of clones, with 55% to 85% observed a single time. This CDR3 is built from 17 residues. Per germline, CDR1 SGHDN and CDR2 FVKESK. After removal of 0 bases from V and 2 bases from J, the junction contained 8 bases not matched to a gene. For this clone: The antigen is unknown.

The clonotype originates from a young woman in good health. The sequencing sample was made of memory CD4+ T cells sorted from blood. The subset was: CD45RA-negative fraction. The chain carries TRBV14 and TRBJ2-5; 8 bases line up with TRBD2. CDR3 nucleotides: TGTGCCAGCAGCCAAGATTGGCGCGGGAGGCAACAAGAGACCCAGTACTTC. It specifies CASSQDWRGRQQETQYF.